This T cell receptor (beta chain) was captured by sequencing in a study of blood T cell repertoires in COVID-19 (dated by TCRdb to the early 2020s). With regard to the full study: Collaborator samples came from the United States, Italy and Spain and covered acute and convalescent phases of COVID-19. Nearly every sample came with metadata listing a de-identified subject ID, COVID-19 status, age in years and sex. Subjects who had been exposed to COVID-19, were actively infected with it, or had recovered from it provided the deeply sampled blood TCRbeta repertoires that made up the dataset. HLA class I and class II types, where available, came from metadata supplied by the sample provider rather than from assay-based typing. The prospective study material was composed of cDNA or gDNA derived from T cells, B-cell-depleted T cells, or PBMCs. Samples were obtained from the ongoing ImmuneRACE study (first 160 participants) and from some 1,300 subjects provided by 6 global collaborators. The repertoires were released in a freely available public database meant as a resource for research on the immune response to SARS-CoV-2.

Worth noting for this clone: Its antigen remains unidentified. No much larger clone is present one base from it, and per-base qualities are unavailable.

Spanning cysteine to phenylalanine, the CDR3 consists of 14 amino acids. This entry keeps only the CDR3 DNA: 42 bases, framed from base 1. The germline V gene (reference sequence) gives CDR1 as SEHNR and CDR2 as FQNEAQ. Trimming takes 2 bases from V and 4 bases from J, and the germline ends sit 11 bases apart. Each collaborating institution followed its own protocols to collect whole blood in K2EDTA tubes. For TCRbeta analysis, collaborators shipped samples in one of three forms: frozen whole blood, isolated PBMCs, or DNA extracted from either of those sample types. TCRbeta CDR3 regions were amplified from genomic DNA by means of the immunoSEQ Assay, a bias-controlled multiplex PCR. As for how the authors treated the data: Nucleated cell counts per sample were estimated from amplification of reference gene primers within the assay. To quantify the absolute abundance of each unique TCRbeta CDR3 rearrangement, sequence reads were collapsed and filtered. Productive Simpson clonality was computed per sample as the square root of Simpson's diversity index over productive rearrangements. TCRdb took this table from immuneACCESS and kept in-frame rearrangements with V and J called. Such tables lack part of the clones; where checked against another copy, unresolved V genes explain under half of the gap, and the rest is unexplained. V and J calls and clone size follow that table, whereas D and trimming were derived from the DNA. This sample is represented by some 130,000 clones; around 79% of them were singletons. Over 15% of the sample belongs to the ten largest clones.

Study-wide conclusions, independent of this receptor: The quantity of clinical and demographic metadata differed by source and by participant and was supplied without curation.

Input material: peripheral blood. The TCR originated in an elderly man with acute or convalescent COVID-19. The chain was built from TRBV7-9 and TRBJ2-5; the D gene is not confidently resolved. The CDR3 corresponds to CASSLRSESETQYF. The DNA is as follows: TGTGCCAGCAGCTTACGTTCAGAATCAGAGACCCAGTACTTC. Beyond the CDR3, the reference TRBV7-9 and TRBJ2-5 genes provide the residues; the full variable domain reads: DTGVSQNPRHKITKRGQNVTFRCDPISEHNRLYWYRQTLGQGPEFLTYFQNEAQLEKSRLLSDRFSAERPKGSFSTLEIQRTEQGDSAMYLCASSLRSESETQYFGPGTRLLVL.